The next 27 T cell receptor beta chains were all read from a single sample in a study of cytotoxic CD8 clonotypes in ibrutinib-treated CLL. Clones were sequenced by immunoSEQ multiplex PCR, and TCRdb holds only the in-frame ones, with some missing. The profile covers over 200,000 clones, with 75% to 85% appearing a single time and roughly an eighth taken by the ten largest. The sequencing used PBMCs, collected after 12 months of ibrutinib treatment. These receptors were collected from a human donor with chronic lymphocytic leukemia.

The chain is built from TRBV19 and TRBJ1-2; TRBD1 aligns across 7 bases. The V segment lost 5 bases and the J segment 4 bases; nucleotides outside the gene matches: 7. This CDR3 comprises 14 residues. Looked up from germline, CDR1 is LNHDA and CDR2 is SQIVND (reference sequence). The CDR3 spells CASSSYRGSYGYTF. In DNA, the CDR3 is TGTGCCAGTAGTTCCTACAGGGGATCCTATGGCTACACCTTC.

The chain is built from TRBV4-1 and TRBJ1-1; no clear D. V lost 0 bases and J lost 0, with 8 bases in between. Germline assignment: CDR1 MGHRA and CDR2 YSYEKL. The CDR3 length is 15 residues. In nucleotides, the CDR3 is TGCGCCAGCAGCCAAGACTCACTTTTGAACACTGAAGCTTTCTTT. Its protein is CASSQDSLLNTEAFF.

The chain is built from TRBV9 and TRBJ2-3; 11 bases map to TRBD2. The CDR3 is 15 residues long. The junction had 5 bases not matched to a gene; V was cut back by 3 bases and J by 5 bases. The germline V gene encodes CDR1 SGDLS and CDR2 YYNGEE. The CDR3 DNA is TGTGCCAGCAGCGGCACTAGCGGGGGAGGAGATACGCAGTATTTT. Translated: CASSGTSGGGDTQYF.

V and J are TRBV5-4 and TRBJ2-5; 9 bases match TRBD2. The V gene end was trimmed by 1 base and the J gene end by 5 bases; junction bases not matched to a gene: 6. Germline lookup yields CDR1 SGHNT and CDR2 YYREEE (reference sequence). The CDR3 runs 15 residues. CDR3 residues: CASSLYGGRAETQYF. Written as DNA, the CDR3 is TGTGCCAGCAGCTTGTATGGCGGGAGGGCGGAGACCCAGTACTTC.

V gene TRBV21-1 combines with J gene TRBJ2-7; the D call in the table, TRBD1, was not verified against the DNA. TRBV21-1 is designated a pseudogene. The CDR3 loop spans 14 amino acids. In DNA, the CDR3 is TGTGCCCCCCAACCCACAGGGTTCGGCTACGAGCAGTACTTC. Its protein product is CAPQPTGFGYEQYF.

This clone came up once. The chain couples TRBV28 to TRBJ2-4; possible D gene TRBD2, 5 bases. Trimming left V 5 bases short and J 7 bases short, with 12 bases between. The length of the CDR3 is 13 residues. Germline V gene lookup returns CDR1 MDHEN and CDR2 SYDVKM. As DNA, the CDR3 is TGTGCCAGCAGTCCGTCCGGGGAGAACATTCAGTACTTC. Translation gives CASSPSGENIQYF. Supplemented by reference TRBV28 and TRBJ2-4, the full variable domain reads DVKVTQSSRYLVKRTGEKVFLECVQDMDHENMFWYRQDPGLGLRLIYFSYDVKMKEKGDIPEGYSVSREKKERFSLILESASTNQTSMYLCASSPSGENIQYFGAGTRLSVL.

The V call is TRBV29-1, the J call TRBJ2-3, with TRBD1 matching 7 bases. Germline V gene data show CDR1 as SQVTM and CDR2 as ANQGSEA. This CDR3 has 14 amino acids. Losses at the gene ends were 7 bases for V and 0 bases for J; bases not matched to a gene: 7. CDR3: CSAAPGQSTDTQYF. CDR3 nucleotides: TGCAGCGCCGCCCCGGGACAGAGCACAGATACGCAGTATTTT.

The V call is TRBV11-2, the J call TRBJ1-6; no clear D gene. The CDR3 contains 11 residues. Germline loops: CDR1 SGHAT, CDR2 FQNNGV. V shed 3 bases and J shed 10 bases, with 4 bases lying between them. CDR3 amino acids: CASSFGSPLHF. The CDR3 nucleotides are TGTGCCAGCAGCTTTGGGTCACCCCTCCACTTT.

This chain uses TRBV5-1 with TRBJ2-3, with 12 nucleotides matching TRBD1. The J segment lost 3 bases and the V segment lost 4 bases, leaving 6 bases of the junction unmatched. CDR1 and CDR2 from the germline V gene are SGHRS and YFSETQ. This CDR3 has 16 amino acids. As DNA, the CDR3 is TGCGCCAGCAGCACAGGGACAGGGGGCATAACAGATACGCAGTATTTT. As protein: CASSTGTGGITDTQYF.

A single count supports this clone. The CDR3 protein is CASSLRSGTGSFLNTEAFF. The CDR3 nucleotides read TGCGCCAGCAGCTTGCGCTCCGGGACAGGGTCTTTTTTGAACACTGAAGCTTTCTTT. The chain combines TRBV5-1 with TRBJ1-1; 9 bases line up with TRBD1. This CDR3 has 19 residues. V trimming: 1 base; J trimming: 0 bases; junction bases outside the gene matches: 13. Per the germline V gene, CDR1 is SGHRS and CDR2 is YFSETQ.

CDR3 nucleotides: TGTGCCAGCTCACCACCGCCTAGCGGGGGAGTGCAGTACTTC. Encoded protein: CASSPPPSGGVQYF. The chain couples TRBV18 to TRBJ2-7, with 10 bases matching TRBD2. The CDR3 extends over 14 amino acids. Germline V gives CDR1 KGHSH, CDR2 LQKENI. With 0 bases clipped from V and 9 bases from J, the junction kept 5 bases outside the gene matches.

The CDR3 DNA is TGTGCCAGCAGCTCCGTTACAGGGCCCGGGGAGCTGTTTTTT. It yields the protein CASSSVTGPGELFF. The rearrangement uses TRBV11-2 and TRBJ2-2, with D possibly matching TRBD1 (6 bases). Trimming removed 4 bases from V and 6 bases from J, with 12 bases in between. Germline assignment: CDR1 SGHAT and CDR2 FQNNGV. CDR3 length: 14 amino acids.

The gene calls are TRBV6-6 and TRBJ1-4; D is ambiguous. Trimming took off 4 bases at V and 8 bases at J, with 11 bases between the two ends. Germline CDR1 is MNHNY and CDR2 is SVGAGI (reference sequence). This CDR3 is 13 amino acids long. CDR3: CASSWTRREKLFF. As DNA, the CDR3 is TGTGCCAGCAGTTGGACCCGGAGGGAAAAACTGTTTTTT.

This clone showed up just once. The chain has TRBV5-6 and TRBJ2-7, with D uncertain. CDR3 length: 11 amino acids. The germline V gene has CDR1 SGHDT and CDR2 YYEEEE. V was cut by 3 bases and J by 6 bases, with 7 bases left in between. The CDR3 DNA reads as TGTGCCAGCAGCTCCCGATTCGAGCAGTACTTC. The encoded protein is CASSSRFEQYF. Based on the CDR3 plus reference TRBV5-6 and TRBJ2-7, the full variable domain is DAGVTQSPTHLIKTRGQQVTLRCSPKSGHDTVSWYQQALGQGPQFIFQYYEEEERQRGNFPDRFSGHQFPNYSSELNVNALLLGDSALYLCASSSRFEQYFGPGTRLTVT.

The chain is built from TRBV11-2 and TRBJ2-3; D not resolved. V gave up 4 bases and J gave up 1 base, with 12 bases separating them. The germline V gene has CDR1 SGHAT and CDR2 FQNNGV. This CDR3 contains 15 residues. CDR3 protein: CASSSSPGGTDTQYF. The DNA for the CDR3 is TGTGCCAGCAGCTCCAGTCCCGGAGGCACAGATACGCAGTATTTT.

The V gene is TRBV9, the J gene TRBJ2-3; perhaps TRBD1 as D (6 bases). This CDR3 contains 16 residues. The V and J ends lost 0 bases and 2 bases respectively, with 13 bases between them. The germline V gene encodes CDR1 SGDLS and CDR2 YYNGEE. CDR3 amino acids: CASSVGFRTVTDTQYF. The CDR3 DNA reads TGTGCCAGCAGCGTAGGATTTCGGACAGTCACAGATACGCAGTATTTT.

The chain joins TRBV10-2 to TRBJ2-7, with D possibly being TRBD1 or TRBD2 (6 bases each). The CDR3 is made up of 15 amino acids. The germline V and J ends were trimmed by 2 bases and 3 bases, with 14 bases remaining between them. Germline-derived CDR1 and CDR2 are WSHSY and SAAADI. The CDR3 DNA is TGCGCCAGCAGTGAGGGGGACATCGGGAGCTACGAGCAGTACTTC. Translated: CASSEGDIGSYEQYF.

The sample holds a few counts of this clone. This sequence joins TRBV28 and TRBJ2-2, with D possibly being TRBD1 (5 bases). From germline, CDR1 is MDHEN and CDR2 SYDVKM. The V gene lost 7 bases and the J gene lost 1 base, with 16 bases spanning the gap. The CDR3 extends over 16 amino acids. CDR3 coding DNA: TGTGCCAGCACCCCTTCGCCAGGGATGAACACCGGGGAGCTGTTTTTT. Translating it yields CASTPSPGMNTGELFF.

This clone was seen only once. A much larger clone lies a single base off, so this may be a read error. This CDR3 is also generated by other DNA sequences in the sample. V gene TRBV11-2 combines with J gene TRBJ2-3; D may match TRBD1 or TRBD2 (5 bases each). The germline CDR1 and CDR2 sequences are SGHAT and FQNNGV. The CDR3 length is 14 residues. Trimming took off 1 base at V and 0 bases at J, with 5 bases between the two ends. This CDR3 is CASSLGGSTDTQYF. CDR3 sequence (DNA): TGTGCCAGCAGCTTAGGGGGGAGCACAGATACGCAGTATTTT.

The V gene is TRBV11-2, the J gene TRBJ2-7, with D perhaps matching TRBD2 (5 bases). Germline CDR1 SGHAT, CDR2 FQNNGV. This CDR3 is built from 12 residues. V was trimmed by 2 bases and J by 6 bases, leaving 8 bases between them. The CDR3, as DNA: TGTGCCAGCAGCTTACTACGGGGCGAGCAGTACTTC. Protein sequence: CASSLLRGEQYF.

This clone was detected once. The chain employs TRBV7-9 and TRBJ1-1; a weak D match, TRBD1 (5 bases). This CDR3 is built from 15 residues. V shed 7 bases and J shed 0 bases, with 15 bases lying between them. Germline CDR1 is SEHNR and CDR2 is FQNEAQ (reference sequence). The CDR3 DNA reads as TGTGCCAGCACCTCGTCAGGGCCCATGAACACTGAAGCTTTCTTT. This gives the protein CASTSSGPMNTEAFF.

This chain connects TRBV7-9 to TRBJ2-1; D is unresolved. Germline-derived CDR1 and CDR2 are SEHNR and FQNEAQ (reference sequence). The CDR3 contains 12 residues. V shed 4 bases and J shed 12 bases, with 13 bases lying between them. CDR3 region: CASSSPGASQFF. The CDR3 region has the DNA TGTGCCAGCAGCTCCCCAGGCGCGTCGCAGTTCTTC.

This clone is a singleton in its sample. The chain couples TRBV18 to TRBJ2-7, with 7 nucleotides matching TRBD1. CDR1 and CDR2 from the germline V gene are KGHSH and LQKENI. The trim removed 2 bases at V and 2 bases at J, leaving 6 bases unmatched. The CDR3 loop spans 15 amino acids. For the CDR3, the DNA is TGTGCCAGCTCACCAATGGGACAGAGTGCCTACGAGCAGTACTTC. It specifies CASSPMGQSAYEQYF.

The CDR3 coding sequence is TGTGCCAGCAGAGCCACTTTTGACAGGGAGGCTTTCTTT. Translation gives CASRATFDREAFF. The rearrangement joins TRBV2 to TRBJ1-1; 7 bases are shared with TRBD1. The CDR3 has 13 amino acids. After removal of 6 bases from V and 11 bases from J, the junction contained 12 bases not matched to a gene. Per germline, CDR1 SNHLY and CDR2 FYNNEI.

The rearrangement joins TRBV7-3 to TRBJ2-7; perhaps TRBD2 as D (5 bases). This CDR3 contains 13 residues. Germline V gene sequence: CDR1 SGHTA, CDR2 FQGTGA. The V and J ends lost 0 bases and 2 bases respectively, with 5 bases between them. This CDR3 reads CASSLTSAYEQYF. For the CDR3, the DNA is TGTGCCAGCAGCTTAACTAGCGCCTACGAGCAGTACTTC.

The chain recombines TRBV27 with TRBJ2-5, with 8 bases aligning to TRBD1. Germline CDR1 MNHEY, CDR2 SMNVEV (reference sequence). J was trimmed by 2 bases and V by 9 bases; bases with no gene match: 5. This CDR3 region has 13 residues. The CDR3 reads CARGQETQETQYF. The DNA of the CDR3 is TGTGCCAGGGGACAGGAAACTCAAGAGACCCAGTACTTC.

Only a few counts were recorded for this clone. This chain connects TRBV19 to TRBJ1-5; D is undetermined. The germline V and J ends were trimmed by 6 bases and 8 bases, with 14 bases remaining between them. Germline V gives CDR1 LNHDA, CDR2 SQIVND (reference sequence). There are 13 residues in the CDR3. CDR3 sequence (DNA): TGTGCCAGTAGCTATCCCCCTTTGGAGCCCCAGCATTTT. Its protein product is CASSYPPLEPQHF. Complete variable domain (other parts from reference TRBV19 and TRBJ1-5): DGGITQSPKYLFRKEGQNVTLSCEQNLNHDAMYWYRQDPGQGLRLIYYSQIVNDFQKGDIAEGYSVSREKKESFPLTVTSAQKNPTAFYLCASSYPPLEPQHFGDGTRLSIL.